This entry features one TCR beta chain sequence. This sample was taken from a study of cytomegalovirus exposure and HLA in healthy donors. With 2 bases removed from V and 4 bases from J, the gap between germline ends came to 11 bases. The CDR3 spans 14 residues. In germline, CDR1 is GTSNPN, CDR2 SVGIG (reference sequence). Amplification used 60 Vbeta primers and 13 Jbeta primers. Clones were sequenced by immunoSEQ multiplex PCR, and TCRdb holds only the in-frame ones, with some missing. The table records under 170,000 clones, about four fifths of them present only once. The sequencing sample was made of PBMCs. V and J are TRBV30 and TRBJ2-2; possibly TRBD2 for D (5 bases). The TCR comes from a man aged 45 to 65 in good health and CMV-seropositive. The CDR3 coding sequence is TGTGCCTGGAGTCCGGACTTAATCACCGGGGAGCTGTTTTTT. Its protein is CAWSPDLITGELFF.